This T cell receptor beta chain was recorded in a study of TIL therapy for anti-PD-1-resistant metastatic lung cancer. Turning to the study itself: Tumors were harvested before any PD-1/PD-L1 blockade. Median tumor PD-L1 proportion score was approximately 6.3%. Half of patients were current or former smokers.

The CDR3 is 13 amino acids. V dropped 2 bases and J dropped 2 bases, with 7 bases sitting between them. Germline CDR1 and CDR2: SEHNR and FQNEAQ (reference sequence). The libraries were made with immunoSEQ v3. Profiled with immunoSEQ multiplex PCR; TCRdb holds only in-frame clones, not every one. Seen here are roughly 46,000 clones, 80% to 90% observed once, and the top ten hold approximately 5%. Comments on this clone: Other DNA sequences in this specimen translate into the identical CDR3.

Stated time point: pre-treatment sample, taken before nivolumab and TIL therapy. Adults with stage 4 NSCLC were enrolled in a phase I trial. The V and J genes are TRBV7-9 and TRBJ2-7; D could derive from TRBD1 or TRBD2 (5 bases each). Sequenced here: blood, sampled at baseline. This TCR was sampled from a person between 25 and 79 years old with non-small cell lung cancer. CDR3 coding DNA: TGTGCCAGCAGCTTAACGGGACCCTACGAGCAGTACTTC. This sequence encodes CASSLTGPYEQYF.